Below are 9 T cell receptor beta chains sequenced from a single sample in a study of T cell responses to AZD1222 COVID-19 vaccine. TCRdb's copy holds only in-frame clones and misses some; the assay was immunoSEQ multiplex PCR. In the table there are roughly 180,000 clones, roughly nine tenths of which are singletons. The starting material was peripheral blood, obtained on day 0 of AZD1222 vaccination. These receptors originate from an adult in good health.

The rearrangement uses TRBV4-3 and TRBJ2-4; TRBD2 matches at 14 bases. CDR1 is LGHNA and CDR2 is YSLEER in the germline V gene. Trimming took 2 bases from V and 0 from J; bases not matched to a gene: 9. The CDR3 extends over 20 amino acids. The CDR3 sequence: CASSQRSGLAGEQAKNIQYF. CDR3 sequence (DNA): TGCGCCAGCAGCCAACGGTCGGGACTAGCGGGAGAACAAGCCAAAAACATTCAGTACTTC.

CDR3: CASSLFGQKSSGANVLTF. For the CDR3, the DNA is TGTGCCAGCAGCTTGTTCGGACAGAAAAGCTCTGGGGCCAACGTCCTGACTTTC. The chain recombines TRBV5-5 with TRBJ2-6, with D possibly TRBD1 on 6 matching bases. Germline CDR1 and CDR2: SGHKS and YYEKEE (reference sequence). The CDR3 consists of 18 residues. Deletions cut 1 base from V and 0 bases from J, with 14 bases between. The whole variable domain, filled in from reference TRBV5-5 and TRBJ2-6, reads DAGVTQSPTHLIKTRGQQVTLRCSPISGHKSVSWYQQVLGQGPQFIFQYYEKEERGRGNFPDRFSARQFPNYSSELNVNALLLGDSALYLCASSLFGQKSSGANVLTFGAGSRLTVL.

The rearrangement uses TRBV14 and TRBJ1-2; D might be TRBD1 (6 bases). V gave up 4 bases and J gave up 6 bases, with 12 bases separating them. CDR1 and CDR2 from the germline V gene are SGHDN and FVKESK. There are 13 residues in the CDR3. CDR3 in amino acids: CASSPRAGDGYTF. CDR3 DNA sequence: TGTGCCAGCAGCCCCCGGGCAGGGGATGGCTACACCTTC.

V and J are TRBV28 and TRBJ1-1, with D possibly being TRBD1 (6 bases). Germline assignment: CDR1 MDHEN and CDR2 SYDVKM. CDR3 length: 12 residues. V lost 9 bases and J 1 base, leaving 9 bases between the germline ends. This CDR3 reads CASADRNTEAFF. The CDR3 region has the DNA TGTGCCAGTGCGGACAGGAACACTGAAGCTTTCTTT. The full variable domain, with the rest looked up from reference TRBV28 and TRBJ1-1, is DVKVTQSSRYLVKRTGEKVFLECVQDMDHENMFWYRQDPGLGLRLIYFSYDVKMKEKGDIPEGYSVSREKKERFSLILESASTNQTSMYLCASADRNTEAFFGQGTRLTVV.

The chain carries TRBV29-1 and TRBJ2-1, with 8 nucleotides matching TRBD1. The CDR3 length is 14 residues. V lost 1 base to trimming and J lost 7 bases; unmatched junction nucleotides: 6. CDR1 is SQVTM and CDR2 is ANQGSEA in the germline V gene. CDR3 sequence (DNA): TGCAGCGTTGAAGGACAGGGGATGGGGAATGAGCAGTTCTTC. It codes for CSVEGQGMGNEQFF.

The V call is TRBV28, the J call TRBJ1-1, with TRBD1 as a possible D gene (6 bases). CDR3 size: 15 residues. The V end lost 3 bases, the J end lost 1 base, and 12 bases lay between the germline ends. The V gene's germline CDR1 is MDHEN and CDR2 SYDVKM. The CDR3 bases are TGTGCCAGCAGTTTCTTCGGGACACGGAACACTGAAGCTTTCTTT. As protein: CASSFFGTRNTEAFF.

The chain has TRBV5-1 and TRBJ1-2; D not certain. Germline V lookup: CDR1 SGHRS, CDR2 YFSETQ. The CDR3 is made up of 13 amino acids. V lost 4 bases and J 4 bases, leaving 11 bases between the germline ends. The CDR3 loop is CASSAMGGYGYTF. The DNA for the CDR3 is TGCGCCAGCAGCGCTATGGGAGGCTATGGCTACACCTTC.

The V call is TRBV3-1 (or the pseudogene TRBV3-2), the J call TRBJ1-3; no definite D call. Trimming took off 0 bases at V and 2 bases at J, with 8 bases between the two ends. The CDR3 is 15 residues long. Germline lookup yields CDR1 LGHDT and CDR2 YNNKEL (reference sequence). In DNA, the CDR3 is TGTGCCAGCAGCCAAGAGAGCCAGGCTGGAAACACCATATATTTT. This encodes CASSQESQAGNTIYF.

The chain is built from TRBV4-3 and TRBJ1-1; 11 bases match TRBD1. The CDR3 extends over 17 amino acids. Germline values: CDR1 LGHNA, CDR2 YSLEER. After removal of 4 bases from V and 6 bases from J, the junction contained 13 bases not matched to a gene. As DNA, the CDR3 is TGCGCCAGCAGCCTACGGATGGAGGACAGGGGGCGATCTGAAGCTTTCTTT. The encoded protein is CASSLRMEDRGRSEAFF.